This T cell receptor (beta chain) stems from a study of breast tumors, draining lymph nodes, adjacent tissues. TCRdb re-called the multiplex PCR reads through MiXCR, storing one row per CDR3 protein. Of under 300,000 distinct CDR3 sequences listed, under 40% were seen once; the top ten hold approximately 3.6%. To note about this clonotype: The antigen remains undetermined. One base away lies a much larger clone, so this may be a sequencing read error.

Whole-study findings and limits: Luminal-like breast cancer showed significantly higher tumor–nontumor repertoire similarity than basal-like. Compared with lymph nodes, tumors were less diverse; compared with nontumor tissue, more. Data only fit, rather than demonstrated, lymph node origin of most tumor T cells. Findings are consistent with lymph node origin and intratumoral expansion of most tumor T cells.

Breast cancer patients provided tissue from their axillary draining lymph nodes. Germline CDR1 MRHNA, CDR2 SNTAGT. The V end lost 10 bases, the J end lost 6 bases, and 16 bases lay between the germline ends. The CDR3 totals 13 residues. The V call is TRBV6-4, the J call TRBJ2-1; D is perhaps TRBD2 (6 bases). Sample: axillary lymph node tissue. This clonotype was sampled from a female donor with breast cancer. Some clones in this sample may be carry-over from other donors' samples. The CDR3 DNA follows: TGTGCCAACGGGAGTATTAGGCGCAATGAGCAGTTCTTC. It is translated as CANGSIRRNEQFF.